This TCR beta chain was identified in a study of blood T cell repertoires in COVID-19. Trimming cost V 1 base and J 7 bases, with 17 bases left between them. Germline V gene data show CDR1 as MNHEY and CDR2 as SMNVEV (reference sequence). CDR3 size: 17 residues. Clones were read by immunoSEQ multiplex PCR, and TCRdb kept only the in-frame ones, dropping some. The top ten hold 5% of the sample, which has about 150,000 clones, around 84% seen once. Sequenced sample: peripheral blood. This chain uses TRBV27 with TRBJ1-6; possible D gene TRBD1, 6 bases. The TCR sequence derives from a woman between 50 and 59 years old with acute or convalescent COVID-19. The DNA for the CDR3 is TGTGCCAGCAGTTTATTGCCCGCAGGGGACGGGAATTCACCCCTCCACTTT. This sequence encodes CASSLLPAGDGNSPLHF.